This T cell receptor beta chain is drawn from a study of blood T cell repertoires in COVID-19. On the study more broadly: The samples span acute and convalescent COVID-19 from the United States, Italy and Spain.

Germline V gene lookup returns CDR1 SGDLS and CDR2 YYNGEE. The CDR3 length is 15 residues. V lost 4 bases to trimming and J lost 8 bases; unmatched junction nucleotides: 5. TCRdb's table, derived via immunoSEQ multiplex PCR, lists solely in-frame clones and lacks some. Among roughly 190,000 clones listed, approximately 90% were seen once. The rearrangement uses TRBV9 and TRBJ2-1, with 14 bases aligning to TRBD2. The TCR comes from a woman between 40 and 55 years old who had recovered from COVID-19. The sequenced sample consisted of peripheral blood. DNA of the CDR3: TGTGCCAGCAGCATAGGACTAGCGGGAGGCTATGAGCAGTTCTTC. It encodes CASSIGLAGGYEQFF.